This T cell receptor beta chain comes out of a study of shared clonotypes between healthy human individuals. A remark on this clone: Its cognate antigen is unknown.

Study-wide points: On the whole, naive subsets had larger estimated richness than memory subsets had. Tissue TCR repertoires likely differ from these blood-only repertoires.

The CDR3 contains 14 residues. V dropped 4 bases and J dropped 9 bases, with 17 bases sitting between them. Germline CDR1 is SGHRS and CDR2 is YFSETQ. Sequencing was at deep level. TCRdb keeps only in-frame clones here, not all; method: immunoSEQ multiplex PCR. The repertoire holds approximately 1.1 million clones, with about four fifths as singletons. The chain uses TRBV5-1 and TRBJ2-4; tentatively, D is TRBD1 or TRBD2 (5 bases each). The sample was memory CD4+ T cells from PBMCs. Subset noted: CD45RA-negative fraction. This clonotype was sampled from a man in his late teens or twenties in good health. Some clones in this sample may be carry-over from other donors' samples. CDR3 region: CASSTAGAVGIQYF. CDR3 in DNA: TGCGCCAGCAGCACCGCCGGGGCGGTAGGCATTCAGTACTTC.